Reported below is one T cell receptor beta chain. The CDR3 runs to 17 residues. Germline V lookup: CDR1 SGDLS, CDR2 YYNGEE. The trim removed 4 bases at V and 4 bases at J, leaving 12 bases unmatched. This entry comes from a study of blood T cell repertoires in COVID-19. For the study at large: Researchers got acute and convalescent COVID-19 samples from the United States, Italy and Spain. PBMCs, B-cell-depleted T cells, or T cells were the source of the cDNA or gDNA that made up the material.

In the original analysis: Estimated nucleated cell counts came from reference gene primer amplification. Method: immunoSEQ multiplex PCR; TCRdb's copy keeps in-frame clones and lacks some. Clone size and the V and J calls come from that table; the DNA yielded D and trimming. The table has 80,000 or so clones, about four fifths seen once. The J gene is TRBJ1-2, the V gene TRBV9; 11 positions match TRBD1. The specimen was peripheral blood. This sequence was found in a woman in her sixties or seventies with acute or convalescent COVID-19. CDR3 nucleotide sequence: TGTGCCAGCAGCCGGGGAGGGACAGGGGGACCCATCTATGGCTACACCTTC. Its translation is CASSRGGTGGPIYGYTF.